This is a list of T cell receptor beta chains from one sample in a study of blood T cell repertoires in COVID-19. The data were produced by immunoSEQ multiplex PCR, yet TCRdb's version contains in-frame clones alone and is incomplete. The sample has about 190,000 clones, roughly 77% seen once. Sequencing was carried out using PBMCs or T cells enriched from blood (not recorded which). These receptors were collected from a woman in her 50s with acute COVID-19. Each CDR3 is given with its conserved first and last residue. The D gene is left open where the match is weak. Expanded clones are given a class, and other clones once, few, many or no size at all.

V gene	J gene	D gene	clone size	CDR3 protein	CDR3 DNA
TRBV10-2	TRBJ2-1	-	few	CASSAGYSHNEQFF	TGCGCCAGCAGTGCCGGGTACTCCCACAATGAGCAGTTCTTC
TRBV6-5	TRBJ1-1	-	-	CASSYRGHTRGTEAFF	TGTGCCAGCAGTTACAGGGGACATACCAGGGGTACTGAAGCTTTCTTT
TRBV24-1	TRBJ1-5	-	-	CATGKGDNPHF	TGTGCCACTGGTAAAGGGGATAATCCGCATTTT
TRBV28	TRBJ2-1	-	-	CASSLAGTGYNEQFF	TGTGCCAGCAGTCTGGCCGGGACTGGCTACAATGAGCAGTTCTTC
TRBV6-6	TRBJ2-1	TRBD1	few	CASSPRDRGSNEQFF	TGTGCCAGCAGTCCCCGAGACAGGGGGAGTAATGAGCAGTTCTTC
TRBV2	TRBJ1-5	-	-	CASSEALTGYSNQPQHF	TGTGCCAGCAGTGAAGCGCTCACAGGATATAGCAATCAGCCCCAGCATTTT
TRBV7-8	TRBJ2-3	-	-	CASRGGRIYTDTQYF	TGTGCCAGCCGAGGAGGGCGGATATACACAGATACGCAGTATTTT
TRBV6-2/TRBV6-3	TRBJ1-5	-	-	CASSSQTGRPQSQPQHF	TGTGCCAGCAGTTCACAGACAGGACGTCCCCAGAGTCAGCCCCAGCATTTT
TRBV3-1/TRBV3-2	TRBJ2-1	TRBD1	-	CASSRDSGQGDEQFF	TGTGCCAGCAGCCGGGACTCAGGACAGGGGGATGAGCAGTTCTTC
TRBV30	TRBJ1-1	-	-	CAWSREGSGAFF	TGTGCCTGGAGCCGGGAGGGGTCCGGGGCTTTCTTT
TRBV7-2	TRBJ2-1	TRBD2	-	CASSLEQRGVQFF	TGTGCCAGCAGCTTAGAGCAGCGGGGTGTGCAGTTCTTC
TRBV4-1	TRBJ2-1	TRBD2	-	CASSQDHNGGAQNEQFF	TGCGCCAGCAGCCAAGATCATAACGGGGGGGCCCAAAATGAGCAGTTCTTC
TRBV7-3	TRBJ2-1	TRBD2	once	CASSYGRGLSSYNEQFF	TGTGCCAGCAGCTACGGGAGGGGACTTAGCTCCTACAATGAGCAGTTCTTC
TRBV12-5	TRBJ2-3	TRBD2	-	CASGLVTFWRGRSDTQYF	TGTGCTAGTGGTTTGGTAACTTTCTGGCGGGGGAGGTCAGATACGCAGTATTTT
TRBV19	TRBJ2-1	TRBD2	-	CASSMTSEYNEQFF	TGTGCCAGTAGTATGACTAGCGAGTACAATGAGCAGTTCTTC
TRBV5-6	TRBJ2-4	TRBD1	-	CASSETGLSKNIQYF	TGTGCCAGCAGCGAGACAGGGCTTTCCAAAAACATTCAGTACTTC
TRBV6-5	TRBJ1-2	-	-	CASSYGGGNYGYTF	TGTGCCAGCAGTTACGGGGGGGGTAACTATGGCTACACCTTC
TRBV4-3	TRBJ1-5	TRBD1	-	CASSQDGGGAYQPQHF	TGCGCCAGCAGCCAAGACGGAGGGGGCGCTTATCAGCCCCAGCATTTT
TRBV24-1	TRBJ1-2	TRBD1	few	CATSDLWTGGGYTF	TGTGCCACCAGTGATTTGTGGACAGGGGGTGGCTACACCTTC
TRBV5-1	TRBJ1-6	-	once	CASSSLGDNSPLHF	TGCGCCAGCAGCTCCCTCGGGGATAATTCACCCCTCCACTTT
TRBV28	TRBJ1-2	-	-	CASSIFSAGVYGYTF	TGTGCCAGCAGTATCTTTAGTGCAGGGGTCTATGGCTACACCTTC
TRBV11-2	TRBJ1-6	TRBD1	-	CASSGQVRNSPLHF	TGTGCCAGCAGCGGACAGGTTCGGAATTCACCCCTCCACTTT
TRBV28	TRBJ1-5	-	-	CASTSSAGRQPQHF	TGTGCCAGCACCAGTTCTGCGGGGAGACAGCCCCAGCATTTT
TRBV5-1	TRBJ1-2	-	once	CASSPEVTANYGYTF	TGCGCCAGCAGCCCGGAGGTAACAGCTAACTATGGCTACACCTTC
TRBV14	TRBJ1-2	-	-	CASSQDSANYGYTF	TGTGCCAGCAGCCAAGATTCCGCTAACTATGGCTACACCTTC
TRBV28	TRBJ1-1	TRBD1	few	CASSSLRDSSREAFF	TGTGCCAGCAGCTCCCTCCGGGACAGTAGTCGTGAAGCTTTCTTT
TRBV27	TRBJ1-5	TRBD1	many	CASSYGQGDGQPQHF	TGTGCCAGCAGTTACGGACAGGGAGATGGTCAGCCCCAGCATTTT
TRBV5-1	TRBJ1-4	-	-	CASSSGVSNEKLFF	TGCGCCAGCAGCTCAGGGGTATCTAATGAAAAACTGTTTTTT
TRBV29-1	TRBJ1-3	-	-	CSADSWETGGNTIYF	TGCAGCGCCGATTCTTGGGAGACAGGAGGAAACACCATATATTTT
TRBV19	TRBJ1-2	TRBD1	-	CASRKQGQANYGYTF	TGTGCCAGTAGAAAACAGGGGCAAGCTAACTATGGCTACACCTTC
TRBV12-3/TRBV12-4	TRBJ2-2	-	-	CASTETGELFF	TGTGCCAGCACTGAGACCGGGGAGCTGTTTTTT
TRBV19	TRBJ1-6	-	-	CAIRSSYNSPLHF	TGTGCCATTCGTAGCTCCTATAATTCACCCCTCCACTTT
TRBV29-1	TRBJ1-2	-	-	CSVRSPGAYGYTF	TGCAGCGTTCGTTCCCCTGGGGCCTATGGCTACACCTTC
TRBV4-2	TRBJ1-1	TRBD1	many	CASRPLQGVNTEAFF	TGTGCCAGCAGACCCCTTCAGGGGGTGAACACTGAAGCTTTCTTT
TRBV7-2	TRBJ1-2	-	once	CASSPGATGYYGYTF	TGTGCCAGCAGCCCCGGCGCCACAGGGTACTATGGCTACACCTTC
TRBV5-1	TRBJ1-1	-	-	CASSPMRGGAYSTEAFF	TGCGCCAGCAGCCCCATGCGGGGGGGCGCCTACAGCACTGAAGCTTTCTTT
TRBV19	TRBJ2-1	-	once	CASKGASLYNEQFF	TGTGCCAGTAAAGGGGCTTCCTTATACAATGAGCAGTTCTTC
TRBV24-1	TRBJ1-3	TRBD1	-	CATRGTGENTIYF	TGTGCCACCAGGGGGACAGGAGAAAACACCATATATTTT
TRBV28	TRBJ1-1	TRBD1	-	CASSPYGGQGMNTEAFF	TGTGCCAGCAGTCCTTACGGGGGACAGGGAATGAACACTGAAGCTTTCTTT
TRBV7-2	TRBJ1-2	TRBD1	-	CASSLIRGDRGTYGYTF	TGTGCCAGCAGCTTAATTAGGGGAGACAGGGGGACCTATGGCTACACCTTC
TRBV18	TRBJ1-2	-	-	CASSPPSSSQYGYTF	TGTGCCAGCTCACCACCATCGTCTAGTCAGTATGGCTACACCTTC
TRBV5-1	TRBJ1-6	-	-	CASRPDGTSSNSPLHF	TGCGCCAGCAGACCCGACGGGACATCATCCAATTCACCCCTCCACTTT
TRBV21-1	TRBJ1-4	-	-	CASRKVGGGQTNEKLFF	TGTGCCAGCAGGAAAGTTGGCGGCGGTCAAACTAATGAAAAACTGTTTTTT
TRBV28	TRBJ2-1	-	-	CASSITANEQFF	TGTGCCAGCAGCATCACAGCCAATGAGCAGTTCTTC
TRBV4-2	TRBJ2-3	TRBD2	-	CASSPQAAGGTDTQYF	TGTGCCAGCAGCCCGCAAGCAGCGGGGGGCACAGATACGCAGTATTTT
TRBV28	TRBJ2-3	-	-	CASSSRQVRTTDTQYF	TGTGCCAGCAGTTCCCGACAGGTGAGAACCACAGATACGCAGTATTTT